Listed here are 9 T cell receptor beta chains from one sample, sequenced in a study of cytomegalovirus exposure and HLA in healthy donors. Use of 60 Vbeta and 13 Jbeta primers characterized the PCR. Measured with immunoSEQ multiplex PCR; TCRdb has only the in-frame clones, and not every one. This sample carries about 140,000 clones, approximately 84% of them seen once, and the ten largest clones take around 1.9%. The sample comprised PBMCs. Receptors were obtained from a woman between 40 and 50 years old in good health and CMV-seronegative.

The chain recombines TRBV30 with TRBJ1-1; the D gene is possibly TRBD1 (6 bases). The CDR3 runs to 11 residues. The V end was cut by 1 base, the J end by 14 bases, with 14 bases between. Per the germline V gene, CDR1 is GTSNPN and CDR2 is SVGIG (reference sequence). CDR3 DNA: TGTGCCTGGAGTGGAGGGGGGGCCAGCTTCTTT. It is translated as CAWSGGGASFF.

A word on this clone: Other DNA sequences of this sample code for an identical CDR3. The gene calls are TRBV6-6 and TRBJ2-7; TRBD1 agrees at 7 bases. The V segment lost 4 bases and the J segment 1 base; nucleotides outside the gene matches: 10. The CDR3 length is 16 residues. In germline, CDR1 is MNHNY, CDR2 SVGAGI (reference sequence). DNA for the CDR3: TGTGCCAGCAGTTTTGGCCGTGGGACAGTTTCCTACGAGCAGTACTTC. Its translation: CASSFGRGTVSYEQYF.

The chain joins TRBV5-6 to TRBJ2-7, with TRBD1 matching over 9 bases. Germline CDR1 is SGHDT and CDR2 is YYEEEE. Trimming took 0 bases from V and 2 from J; bases not matched to a gene: 15. The CDR3 is 19 residues long. The CDR3 DNA is TGTGCCAGCAGCTTGGAGGGACAGGGTAAAACTAGCGTTACCTACGAGCAGTACTTC. Amino acids: CASSLEGQGKTSVTYEQYF.

The chain carries TRBV18 and TRBJ1-4; TRBD1 matches at 7 bases. Germline values: CDR1 KGHSH, CDR2 LQKENI. CDR3 length equals 15 residues. Germline trimming cut 3 bases from V and 10 bases from J; bases unmatched to any gene: 11. This chain's CDR3 is CASSPDRSKEGKLFF. The CDR3 region has the DNA TGTGCCAGCTCACCGGACAGGTCCAAGGAGGGAAAACTGTTTTTT.

This clone has just a few counts. This chain links TRBV27 with TRBJ1-2; D possibly corresponds to TRBD1 (6 bases). This CDR3 contains 14 residues. The germline V gene encodes CDR1 MNHEY and CDR2 SMNVEV (reference sequence). The V and J ends lost 7 bases and 3 bases respectively, with 15 bases between them. CDR3 sequence (DNA): TGTGCCAGCACCAAGCAGGGGTCCGACTATGGCTACACCTTC. It codes for CASTKQGSDYGYTF.

The rearrangement joins TRBV25-1 to TRBJ2-3; 7 nucleotides line up with TRBD2. Germline CDR1 MGHDK, CDR2 SYGVNS. CDR3 length: 14 residues. Trimming cost V 1 base and J 6 bases; bases outside gene matches: 4. CDR3 protein: CASSELAGEDTQYF. The CDR3 DNA sequence: TGTGCCAGCAGTGAATTGGCGGGAGAGGATACGCAGTATTTT.

The chain joins TRBV9 to TRBJ1-1; possibly TRBD1 for D (5 bases). This CDR3 is built from 14 residues. Germline V lookup: CDR1 SGDLS, CDR2 YYNGEE. The V end lost 3 bases, the J end lost 3 bases, and 12 bases lay between the germline ends. The CDR3 DNA follows: TGTGCCAGCAGCGCGGGACTGGGGGACACTGAAGCTTTCTTT. It specifies CASSAGLGDTEAFF.

The chain links TRBV9 to TRBJ2-1, with D perhaps TRBD1 (5 bases). This CDR3 region has 12 residues. Germline CDR1 and CDR2: SGDLS and YYNGEE. The V and J ends lost 5 bases and 9 bases respectively, with 12 bases between them. The CDR3 DNA reads TGTGCCAGCAGTGCTACAGGAAGTGAGCAGTTCTTC. Its protein is CASSATGSEQFF.

The table lists this clone with a count of one. This chain uses TRBV9 with TRBJ2-7; perhaps TRBD1 as D (6 bases). The CDR3 is made up of 14 amino acids. Trimming shortened V by 3 bases and J by 3 bases, and 13 bases separated the two germline ends. Looked up from germline, CDR1 is SGDLS and CDR2 is YYNGEE. The CDR3 bases are TGTGCCAGCAGCGCAAGATCAGGGGACTACGAGCAGTACTTC. Amino acids: CASSARSGDYEQYF. Supplemented by reference TRBV9 and TRBJ2-7, the full variable domain reads DSGVTQTPKHLITATGQRVTLRCSPRSGDLSVYWYQQSLDQGLQFLIQYYNGEERAKGNILERFSAQQFPDLHSELNLSSLELGDSALYFCASSARSGDYEQYFGPGTRLTVT.